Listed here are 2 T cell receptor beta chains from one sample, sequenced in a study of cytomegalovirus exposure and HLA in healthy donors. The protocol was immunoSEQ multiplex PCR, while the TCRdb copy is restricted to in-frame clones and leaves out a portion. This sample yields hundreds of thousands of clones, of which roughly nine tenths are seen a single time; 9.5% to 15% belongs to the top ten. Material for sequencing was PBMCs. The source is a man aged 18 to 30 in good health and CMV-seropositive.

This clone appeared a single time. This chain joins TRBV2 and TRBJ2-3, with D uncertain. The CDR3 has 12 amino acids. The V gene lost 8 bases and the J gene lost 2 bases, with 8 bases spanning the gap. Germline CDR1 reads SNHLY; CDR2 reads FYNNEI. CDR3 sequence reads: CASGYTTDTQYF. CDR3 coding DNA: TGTGCCAGCGGCTACACCACAGATACGCAGTATTTT.

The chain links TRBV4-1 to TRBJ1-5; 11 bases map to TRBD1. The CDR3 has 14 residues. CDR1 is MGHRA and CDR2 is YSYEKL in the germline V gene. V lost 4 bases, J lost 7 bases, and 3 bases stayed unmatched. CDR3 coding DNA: TGCGCCAGCAGCCCTGGGACAGGGGGGCAGCCCCAGCATTTT. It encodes CASSPGTGGQPQHF.